A single sample is the source of the 29 T cell receptor beta chains below, sequenced in a study of primary melanoma T cells and metastatic recurrence. Sequenced by immunoSEQ multiplex PCR; TCRdb stores in-frame clones only, minus some. This table has 100 to 150 clones, around 77% appearing once. Specimen: melanoma tumor tissue. These receptor sequences come from a human donor with melanoma.

The chain recombines TRBV28 with TRBJ2-7; 8 positions agree with TRBD1. The length of the CDR3 is 12 residues. The junction had 6 bases not matched to a gene; V was cut back by 7 bases and J by 7 bases. Germline V gene sequence: CDR1 MDHEN, CDR2 SYDVKM. CDR3 sequence (DNA): TGTGCCAGCACAACAGGACAGGGAGAGCAGTACTTC. It specifies CASTTGQGEQYF.

This clone has just one count. The chain recombines TRBV25-1 with TRBJ1-1; D remains unclear. Germline CDR1 is MGHDK and CDR2 is SYGVNS. The CDR3 consists of 14 residues. V was cut by 6 bases and J by 1 base, with 12 bases left in between. CDR3 residues: CASSPDFGNTEAFF. CDR3 DNA: TGTGCCAGCAGCCCTGACTTTGGGAACACTGAAGCTTTCTTT.

The chain combines TRBV16 with TRBJ2-3; D is possibly TRBD1 (6 bases). V gave up 5 bases and J gave up 5 bases, with 17 bases separating them. This CDR3 comprises 15 residues. CDR1 is KGHSY and CDR2 is FQNENV in the germline V gene. The CDR3 DNA reads TGTGCCAGCAGCGACTCAGGGAGAGGGGGAGATACGCAGTATTTT. Residues: CASSDSGRGGDTQYF.

This chain links TRBV28 with TRBJ1-1; D is ambiguous. In germline, CDR1 is MDHEN, CDR2 SYDVKM. This CDR3 comprises 13 residues. Between the trimmed V and J ends, which lost 7 bases and 4 bases, there was a span of 13 bases. The CDR3 bases are TGTGCCAGCACGATCGGGGTAAGCACTGAAGCTTTCTTT. This encodes CASTIGVSTEAFF.

The J gene is TRBJ2-1, the V gene TRBV6-1; perhaps D is TRBD1 or TRBD2 (5 bases each). Germline V lookup: CDR1 MNHNS, CDR2 SASEGT. V lost 0 bases and J 6 bases, leaving 12 bases between the germline ends. This CDR3 is 15 amino acids long. DNA of the CDR3: TGTGCCAGCAGTGAAGCGGGAGAAGGGGCCAATGAGCAGTTCTTC. It encodes CASSEAGEGANEQFF.

J is TRBJ1-1 and V is TRBV18; 8 positions match TRBD1. The V segment lost 5 bases and the J segment 6 bases; nucleotides outside the gene matches: 8. Germline CDR1 is KGHSH and CDR2 is LQKENI. This CDR3 is 14 amino acids long. CDR3 region: CASSTDQGASEAFF. The CDR3 DNA reads as TGTGCCAGCTCAACCGATCAGGGGGCCTCTGAAGCTTTCTTT. Full variable domain (outside the CDR3, taken from reference TRBV18 and TRBJ1-1): NAGVMQNPRHLVRRRGQEARLRCSPMKGHSHVYWYRQLPEEGLKFMVYLQKENIIDESGMPKERFSAEFPKEGPSILRIQQVVRGDSAAYFCASSTDQGASEAFFGQGTRLTVV.

The sample holds one count of this clone. The chain is built from TRBV30 and TRBJ1-5; D is ambiguous. The CDR3 loop spans 12 amino acids. Germline values: CDR1 GTSNPN, CDR2 SVGIG (reference sequence). V lost 2 bases to trimming and J lost 4 bases, with 6 bases between them. CDR3 coding DNA: TGTGCCTGGAGTCCCTCGAATCAGCCCCAGCATTTT. It encodes CAWSPSNQPQHF.

The chain links TRBV9 to TRBJ1-1; TRBD1 matches 8 bases. Germline CDR1 and CDR2: SGDLS and YYNGEE. This CDR3 is built from 14 residues. V gave up 4 bases and J gave up 1 base; unmatched junction bases: 3. The CDR3, as DNA: TGTGCCAGCAGCCCCGGGACAGGGAACACTGAAGCTTTCTTT. The encoded protein is CASSPGTGNTEAFF.

The chain has TRBV9 and TRBJ2-1; 8 positions agree with TRBD1. The germline V gene has CDR1 SGDLS and CDR2 YYNGEE. CDR3 length: 15 residues. V lost 1 base to trimming and J lost 2 bases; unmatched junction nucleotides: 2. The CDR3 region has the DNA TGTGCCAGCAGCGTATCGACAGGGGCCTACAATGAGCAGTTCTTC. This gives the protein CASSVSTGAYNEQFF.

This rearrangement joins TRBV28 to TRBJ2-3; possibly TRBD1 for D (6 bases). The V gene's germline CDR1 is MDHEN and CDR2 SYDVKM. The CDR3 runs 16 residues. Trimming removed 7 bases from V and 2 bases from J, with 19 bases in between. The CDR3 sequence: CASIQVGASYTDTQYF. CDR3 DNA: TGTGCCAGCATACAAGTGGGGGCCAGCTACACAGATACGCAGTATTTT.

The chain couples TRBV15 to TRBJ2-1, with D maybe TRBD1 (6 bases). V lost 5 bases, J lost 0 bases, and 11 bases lay in between. Germline V gives CDR1 LNHNV, CDR2 YYDKDF (reference sequence). The CDR3 spans 15 residues. CDR3 in amino acids: CATSLSQGSYNEQFF. In DNA, the CDR3 is TGTGCCACCAGCCTATCACAGGGCTCCTACAATGAGCAGTTCTTC.

Only one count was recorded for this clone. The V gene is TRBV19, the J gene TRBJ2-5; D gene ambiguous. Between the trimmed V and J ends, which lost 10 bases and 5 bases, there was a span of 23 bases. Germline lookup yields CDR1 LNHDA and CDR2 SQIVND (reference sequence). The CDR3 runs 15 residues. As DNA, the CDR3 is TGTGCCACCAAGGGTACCGGCCAAAGTTGGGAGACCCAGTACTTC. Protein: CATKGTGQSWETQYF.

The chain carries TRBV6-8 and TRBJ1-1; 8 bases align to TRBD1. Trimming took 7 bases from V and 4 from J; bases not matched to a gene: 11. The CDR3 consists of 15 residues. Germline CDR1 reads MNHGY; CDR2 reads SAAAGT. CDR3 protein: CASITDRGGGTEAFF. CDR3 nucleotides: TGTGCCAGCATCACCGACAGGGGCGGTGGCACTGAAGCTTTCTTT.

The rearrangement joins TRBV19 to TRBJ2-7; TRBD1 agrees at 12 bases. This CDR3 contains 14 residues. Germline trimming cut 8 bases from V and 3 bases from J; bases unmatched to any gene: 5. Germline CDR1 is LNHDA and CDR2 is SQIVND (reference sequence). The CDR3 DNA reads TGTGCCAGTGAGGGGACAGGGGGCATCTACGAGCAGTACTTC. It translates to CASEGTGGIYEQYF.

Turning to this clone: At one end the junction does not follow the germline gene, possibly because of a read error. The chain joins TRBV11-3 to TRBJ2-7, with TRBD1 identical over 8 bases. This CDR3 is built from 15 residues. CDR1 SGHNT and CDR2 YENEEA come from the germline V gene. As DNA, the CDR3 is TGTGCCAGCACCTTACCTGACAGGGGCGAGGACGAGCAGTACTTC. Its protein is CASTLPDRGEDEQYF.

The J gene is TRBJ1-5, the V gene TRBV25-1, with D uncertain. Trimming left V 8 bases short and J 2 bases short, with 10 bases between. Germline V lookup: CDR1 MGHDK, CDR2 SYGVNS. CDR3 size: 13 residues. In DNA, the CDR3 is TGTGCCAGCGCCGGGCTGGGCAATCAGCCCCAGCATTTT. Amino acids: CASAGLGNQPQHF.

The chain employs TRBV18 and TRBJ1-5; 8 bases agree with TRBD1. This CDR3 comprises 15 residues. With 4 bases clipped from V and 7 bases from J, the junction kept 9 bases outside the gene matches. Germline values: CDR1 KGHSH, CDR2 LQKENI. In nucleotides, the CDR3 is TGTGCCAGCTCACTTCGACAGGGGATGGAACAGCCCCAGCATTTT. This codes for CASSLRQGMEQPQHF.

CDR3 in amino acids: CASSLGTGLSTDTQYF. The CDR3 region has the DNA TGTGCCAGCAGCCTGGGGACAGGCCTGAGCACAGATACGCAGTATTTT. The chain links TRBV14 to TRBJ2-3; 8 nucleotides align to TRBD1. Trimming cost V 4 bases and J 0 bases; bases outside gene matches: 6. The length of the CDR3 is 16 residues. Germline CDR1 and CDR2: SGHDN and FVKESK.

This clone was seen just once. The rearrangement uses TRBV11-3 and TRBJ2-5, with TRBD2 matching over 10 bases. CDR1 is SGHNT and CDR2 is YENEEA in the germline V gene. The CDR3 has 16 residues. V trimming: 3 bases; J trimming: 2 bases; junction bases outside the gene matches: 6. Here the CDR3 reads CASSLGIAGGQETQYF. CDR3 sequence (DNA): TGTGCCAGCAGCTTGGGGATAGCGGGAGGTCAAGAGACCCAGTACTTC.

This clone showed up just once. J is TRBJ2-2 and V is TRBV9; 9 bases map to TRBD2. V gave up 0 bases and J gave up 4 bases; unmatched junction bases: 4. The CDR3 spans 16 residues. Germline V gene sequence: CDR1 SGDLS, CDR2 YYNGEE. CDR3 in DNA: TGTGCCAGCAGCGTAGGGGCTAGCGGGGCCACCGGGGAGCTGTTTTTT. Residues: CASSVGASGATGELFF. The entire variable domain, with the rest obtained from reference TRBV9 and TRBJ2-2, is as follows: DSGVTQTPKHLITATGQRVTLRCSPRSGDLSVYWYQQSLDQGLQFLIQYYNGEERAKGNILERFSAQQFPDLHSELNLSSLELGDSALYFCASSVGASGATGELFFGEGSRLTVL.

This rearrangement joins TRBV11-3 to TRBJ2-1; TRBD2 aligns across 8 bases. V was clipped by 5 bases and J by 10 bases; unmatched bases: 13. The CDR3 contains 15 residues. Germline CDR1 SGHNT, CDR2 YENEEA. CDR3 protein: CASSLQSTSGWEQFF. The CDR3 DNA follows: TGTGCCAGCAGCCTGCAGAGTACTAGCGGTTGGGAGCAGTTCTTC.

The chain carries TRBV29-1 and TRBJ2-1, with 10 bases lining up with TRBD1. V gave up 6 bases and J gave up 5 bases; unmatched junction bases: 7. Germline V gene lookup returns CDR1 SQVTM and CDR2 ANQGSEA. CDR3 size: 14 residues. DNA for the CDR3: TGCAGCGTACGGCCGGGACAGGGGCACAATGAGCAGTTCTTC. Protein: CSVRPGQGHNEQFF.

This chain joins TRBV11-3 and TRBJ2-7, with 12 positions matching TRBD2. Germline assignment: CDR1 SGHNT and CDR2 YENEEA. CDR3 length: 17 residues. J lost 1 base, V lost 6 bases, and 10 bases had no gene match. CDR3 sequence reads: CASSRTSGNISSYEQYF. For the CDR3, the DNA is TGTGCCAGCAGTCGGACTAGCGGGAATATCTCGTCCTACGAGCAGTACTTC.

This chain links TRBV29-1 with TRBJ2-1; 12 bases fit TRBD2. CDR1 and CDR2 (germline): SQVTM, ANQGSEA. The V segment lost 6 bases and the J segment 0 bases; nucleotides outside the gene matches: 18. The CDR3 spans 20 residues. CDR3 sequence reads: CSVLDLGLAGLRSSYNEQFF. The CDR3 DNA reads as TGCAGCGTGCTCGACCTAGGACTAGCGGGACTCCGGAGCTCCTACAATGAGCAGTTCTTC.

The rearrangement joins TRBV11-3 to TRBJ2-1; 7 bases line up with TRBD2. The J segment lost 7 bases and the V segment lost 1 base, leaving 4 bases of the junction unmatched. This CDR3 has 14 amino acids. CDR1 and CDR2 from the germline V gene are SGHNT and YENEEA. CDR3 in DNA: TGTGCCAGCAGCTTAGGTTCTAGCGGAAATGAGCAGTTCTTC. It translates to CASSLGSSGNEQFF. The complete variable domain, with remaining parts taken from reference TRBV11-3 and TRBJ2-1, reads EAGVVQSPRYKIIEKKQPVAFWCNPISGHNTLYWYLQNLGQGPELLIRYENEEAVDDSQLPKDRFSAERLKGVDSTLKIQPAELGDSAVYLCASSLGSSGNEQFFGPGTRLTVL.

The sample holds a few counts of this clone. The chain links TRBV25-1 to TRBJ1-2, with D maybe TRBD1 (5 bases). V lost 5 bases and J lost 4, with 20 bases in between. The CDR3 sequence is 16 residues long. Germline lookup yields CDR1 MGHDK and CDR2 SYGVNS. CDR3 sequence: CASSRGSGSPAYGYTF. CDR3 nucleotide sequence: TGTGCCAGCAGTAGGGGCAGCGGGTCCCCTGCCTATGGCTACACCTTC.

This clone occurred once. The gene calls are TRBV9 and TRBJ2-2; D gene uncertain. CDR3 length equals 14 residues. Trimming shortened V by 0 bases and J by 5 bases, and 8 bases separated the two germline ends. From germline, CDR1 is SGDLS and CDR2 YYNGEE. In DNA, the CDR3 is TGTGCCAGCAGCGTAGTTTCCGGGACCGGGGAGCTGTTTTTT. Protein product: CASSVVSGTGELFF.

This sequence joins TRBV11-3 and TRBJ2-7; D is possibly TRBD2 (6 bases). This CDR3 comprises 15 residues. Germline values: CDR1 SGHNT, CDR2 YENEEA. V lost 6 bases and J lost 6, with 21 bases in between. The CDR3 sequence: CASRSKLGDSAEQYF. CDR3 in DNA: TGTGCCAGCAGATCTAAACTGGGGGACTCCGCCGAGCAGTACTTC.

This clone was seen just once. J is TRBJ2-6 and V is TRBV11-3; TRBD2 might be the D (5 bases). The germline V and J ends were trimmed by 7 bases and 5 bases, with 24 bases remaining between them. This CDR3 is 18 amino acids long. CDR1 SGHNT and CDR2 YENEEA come from the germline V gene. The CDR3 DNA reads as TGTGCCAGCAAGATTGTTGGGAGTACACAAAGTCGGGCCAACGTCCTGACTTTC. Protein: CASKIVGSTQSRANVLTF. The complete variable domain, with remaining parts taken from reference TRBV11-3 and TRBJ2-6, reads EAGVVQSPRYKIIEKKQPVAFWCNPISGHNTLYWYLQNLGQGPELLIRYENEEAVDDSQLPKDRFSAERLKGVDSTLKIQPAELGDSAVYLCASKIVGSTQSRANVLTFGAGSRLTVL.